Following are 30 T cell receptor beta chains from one sample sequenced in a study of T-cell memory formation after mild COVID-19. MiXCR, applied by TCRdb to the 5' RACE reads, yields one record per CDR3 protein. Seen here are nearly 110,000 distinct CDR3 sequences, 13% to 15% observed once, and the top ten hold less than 45%. The sample taken for sequencing was PBMCs or a T cell subset sorted from them (not recorded which). The source of these receptors is a man younger than 35 who had mild COVID-19 (a few samples of this study predate the infection). Cell type and time point are not known.

This clonotype was counted only a few times. V usage is TRBV2 and J usage is TRBJ1-1; D perhaps matches TRBD1 (5 bases). V was pared by 6 bases and J by 2 bases, with 13 bases between. The germline V gene encodes CDR1 SNHLY and CDR2 FYNNEI. The CDR3 runs 14 residues. The CDR3 DNA follows: TGTGCCAGCAGGGACGGGGGGAGCAACACTGAAGCTTTCTTT. Translating gives CASRDGGSNTEAFF.

The chain employs TRBV5-1 and TRBJ2-5, with 10 nucleotides matching TRBD2. Unmatched junction bases numbered 9, after V lost 4 bases and J lost 3 bases. Looked up from germline, CDR1 is SGHRS and CDR2 is YFSETQ. The CDR3 sequence is 16 residues long. CDR3: CASSLDSGGYEETQYF. CDR3 sequence (DNA): TGCGCCAGCAGCCTCGATAGCGGGGGGTACGAAGAGACCCAGTACTTC.

CDR3 residues: CASSSRDGDEKLFF. The CDR3 DNA sequence: TGCGCCAGCAGCTCCCGGGACGGAGATGAAAAACTGTTTTTT. V gene TRBV4-1 combines with J gene TRBJ1-4; perhaps TRBD1 as D (5 bases). Germline V lookup: CDR1 MGHRA, CDR2 YSYEKL. Trimming took 5 bases from V and 6 from J, leaving 13 bases between them. The CDR3 sequence is 14 residues long.

The V gene is TRBV4-2, the J gene TRBJ1-5; unclear D gene. The germline V gene encodes CDR1 LGHNA and CDR2 YNFKEQ. V shed 0 bases and J shed 3 bases, with 12 bases lying between them. CDR3 size: 16 residues. The CDR3 region has the DNA TGTGCCAGCAGCCAAGATTACCGGGCCAACAATCAGCCCCAGCATTTT. Translating it yields CASSQDYRANNQPQHF.

The chain carries TRBV6-5 and TRBJ1-1; D may be TRBD1 (6 bases). The CDR3 has 15 residues. Germline V gene data show CDR1 as MNHEY and CDR2 as SVGAGI. The V end was cut by 5 bases, the J end by 1 base, with 14 bases between. The CDR3 nucleotides are TGTGCCAGCAGTCCTTTACAGGGTAGGAACACTGAAGCTTTCTTT. Translated: CASSPLQGRNTEAFF.

This clonotype occurred many times. This chain joins TRBV20-1 and TRBJ2-3, with TRBD1 matching 9 bases. Germline V CDR1 and CDR2: DFQATT, SNEGSKA (reference sequence). V lost 4 bases and J lost 2; bases outside the gene matches: 10. The CDR3 length is 16 residues. The CDR3 loop is CSAKRTGGGLTDTQYF. CDR3 nucleotide sequence: TGCAGTGCTAAACGAACAGGGGGCGGGCTCACAGATACGCAGTATTTT.

This chain connects TRBV14 to TRBJ2-7; D may correspond to TRBD1 or TRBD2 (5 bases each). Trimming removed 5 bases from V and 0 bases from J, with 11 bases in between. This CDR3 comprises 14 residues. Looked up from germline, CDR1 is SGHDN and CDR2 is FVKESK. This CDR3 reads CASSSRDLSYEQYV. As DNA, the CDR3 is TGTGCCAGCAGCTCCCGGGACCTCTCCTACGAGCAGTACGTC.

This clonotype was counted between two and nine times. This chain uses TRBV4-1 with TRBJ2-7; a possible D gene is TRBD1 (6 bases). Germline V gives CDR1 MGHRA, CDR2 YSYEKL. The germline V and J ends were trimmed by 8 bases and 3 bases, with 26 bases remaining between them. This CDR3 is built from 17 residues. This chain's CDR3 is CASRLTPHRDTSYEQYF. CDR3 DNA: TGCGCCAGCCGGCTAACCCCTCACCGGGACACTAGCTACGAGCAGTACTTC.

This chain connects TRBV15 to TRBJ1-1; 7 bases agree with TRBD1. Germline V lookup: CDR1 LNHNV, CDR2 YYDKDF (reference sequence). The CDR3 is 16 amino acids. V gave up 3 bases and J gave up 3 bases; unmatched junction bases: 10. This chain's CDR3 is CATSREQGSLYTEAFF. In DNA form, the CDR3 reads TGTGCCACCAGCAGGGAACAGGGGAGCCTGTACACTGAAGCTTTCTTT.

This clonotype is labeled as medium-sized (0.01 to 0.1%). V and J are TRBV6-5 and TRBJ2-7; D is unresolved. V shed 4 bases and J shed 6 bases, with 13 bases lying between them. The CDR3 sequence is 13 residues long. Germline V CDR1 and CDR2: MNHEY, SVGAGI. The CDR3, as DNA: TGTGCCAGCAGTTCCTTTCCCCGCAGCGAGCAGTACGTC. Its protein product is CASSSFPRSEQYV.

This clonotype was counted at least ten times. The chain recombines TRBV5-4 with TRBJ2-2; D is perhaps TRBD1 (6 bases). V was shortened by 5 bases and J by 1 base, with 9 bases between the two germline ends. This CDR3 spans 14 amino acids. Germline values: CDR1 SGHNT, CDR2 YYREEE (reference sequence). As DNA, the CDR3 is TGTGCCAGCAGGCGGACAGTGAACACCGGGGAGCTGTTTTTT. It specifies CASRRTVNTGELFF. Using reference TRBV5-4 and TRBJ2-2 for the parts outside the CDR3, the full variable domain is ETGVTQSPTHLIKTRGQQVTLRCSSQSGHNTVSWYQQALGQGPQFIFQYYREEENGRGNFPPRFSGLQFPNYSSELNVNALELDDSALYLCASRRTVNTGELFFGEGSRLTVL.

The V and J genes are TRBV7-2 and TRBJ2-2; D remains ambiguous. The CDR3 covers 16 residues. Trimming took 4 bases from V and 4 from J, leaving 16 bases between them. Germline assignment: CDR1 SGHTA and CDR2 FQGNSA. DNA for the CDR3: TGTGCCAGCAGCTCATGGTCGGGTGCCCTCACCGGGGAGCTGTTTTTT. This translates into CASSSWSGALTGELFF.

This chain links TRBV27 with TRBJ2-1; possibly TRBD1 or TRBD2 for D (5 bases each). Trimming took 8 bases from V and 0 from J, leaving 11 bases between them. This CDR3 contains 14 residues. CDR1 is MNHEY and CDR2 is SMNVEV in the germline V gene (reference sequence). As DNA, the CDR3 is TGTGCCAGCGCTTCAGGGAGCTCCTACAATGAGCAGTTCTTC. This translates into CASASGSSYNEQFF.

This clonotype was seen a handful of times. The CDR3 DNA is TGTGCCAGCAGTGGGACTAGAGACACAGATACGCAGTATTTT. Translating gives CASSGTRDTDTQYF. The V and J genes are TRBV28 and TRBJ2-3; TRBD2 matches at 8 bases. Looked up from germline, CDR1 is MDHEN and CDR2 is SYDVKM. The CDR3 runs to 14 residues. V lost 5 bases and J lost 2; bases outside the gene matches: 3.

The chain has TRBV4-3 and TRBJ2-5, with TRBD2 matching 7 bases. The CDR3 has 11 amino acids. Looked up from germline, CDR1 is LGHNA and CDR2 is YSLEER. J gave up 10 bases and V 3 bases, and 2 bases lay outside the gene matches. CDR3 DNA: TGCGCCAGCAGCCACGGGGGGATCCAGTACTTC. This codes for CASSHGGIQYF.

V gene TRBV12-3 or TRBV12-4 combines with J gene TRBJ2-7; 7 bases map to TRBD1. The junction had 4 bases not matched to a gene; V was cut back by 6 bases and J by 5 bases. This CDR3 is built from 12 residues. CDR3: CASSLTGNEQYF. The CDR3 nucleotides are TGTGCCAGCAGCCTGACAGGGAACGAGCAGTACTTC.

This clonotype has a handful of counts. The chain uses TRBV10-3 and TRBJ2-1; possible D gene TRBD2, 6 bases. This CDR3 region has 15 residues. Per the germline V gene, CDR1 is ENHRY and CDR2 is SYGVKD. Between the trimmed V and J ends, which lost 3 bases and 4 bases, there was a span of 13 bases. The CDR3 sequence is CAISDLGGLYNEQFF. CDR3 DNA sequence: TGTGCCATCAGTGATTTGGGGGGTTTATACAATGAGCAGTTCTTC.

The chain is built from TRBV9 and TRBJ2-7; D is possibly TRBD1 (6 bases). V was trimmed by 3 bases and J by 4 bases, leaving 11 bases between them. The CDR3 is 13 amino acids. CDR1 and CDR2 from the germline V gene are SGDLS and YYNGEE. CDR3 in DNA: TGTGCCAGCAGCGCACAGGGCCTATACGAGCAGTACTTC. Translation gives CASSAQGLYEQYF.

The genes are TRBV6-4 and TRBJ2-3, with TRBD2 as a possible D gene (7 bases). V was clipped by 7 bases and J by 2 bases, with 16 bases between them. The CDR3 covers 15 residues. In germline, CDR1 is MRHNA, CDR2 SNTAGT. This CDR3 reads CASKPGGQDTDTQYF. As DNA, the CDR3 is TGTGCCAGCAAGCCGGGGGGCCAGGACACAGATACGCAGTATTTT.

V gene TRBV15 combines with J gene TRBJ2-1; 7 nucleotides align to TRBD1. This CDR3 contains 15 residues. The trim removed 0 bases at V and 3 bases at J, leaving 2 bases unmatched. The germline gives CDR1 LNHNV, CDR2 YYDKDF (reference sequence). For the CDR3, the DNA is TGTGCCACCAGCAGAGAGCGGACAGGCTACAATGAGCAGTTCTTC. It translates to CATSRERTGYNEQFF.

This chain uses TRBV30 with TRBJ2-7, with D perhaps given as TRBD1 or TRBD2 (5 bases each). This CDR3 has 15 residues. Germline CDR1 and CDR2: GTSNPN and SVGIG (reference sequence). Trimming took 8 bases from V and 3 from J, leaving 23 bases between them. CDR3 protein: CARDPIGTEIYEQYF. DNA for the CDR3: TGTGCCAGGGATCCAATCGGGACGGAAATCTACGAGCAGTACTTC.

V and J are TRBV7-8 and TRBJ2-7; D ambiguous. With 3 bases removed from V and 5 bases from J, the gap between germline ends came to 17 bases. The CDR3 has 15 amino acids. CDR1 SGHVS and CDR2 FQNEAQ come from the germline V gene. The chain's CDR3 is CASSFETGSPDEQYF. DNA for the CDR3: TGTGCCAGCAGCTTTGAGACTGGTTCCCCTGACGAGCAGTACTTC.

This rearrangement joins TRBV7-9 to TRBJ2-5, with D hard to call. Per germline, CDR1 SEHNR and CDR2 FQNEAQ (reference sequence). The CDR3 has 13 amino acids. Trimming took off 1 base at V and 5 bases at J, with 8 bases between the two ends. The CDR3 bases are TGTGCCAGCAGCTTAGAAAGCCTGGAGACCCAGTACTTC. Protein: CASSLESLETQYF.

This clonotype was seen a single time. The gene calls are TRBV9 and TRBJ1-1, with a possible D match to TRBD1 (6 bases). The CDR3 contains 14 residues. CDR1 is SGDLS, CDR2 YYNGEE, per germline. With 2 bases removed from V and 5 bases from J, the gap between germline ends came to 13 bases. The CDR3 is CASSVGGSGTEAFF. The CDR3, as DNA: TGTGCCAGCAGCGTTGGGGGCTCGGGGACTGAAGCTTTCTTT.

In its sample, this clonotype was seen a few times. The chain joins TRBV7-9 to TRBJ2-7; D not certain. The CDR3 is 12 residues long. The germline CDR1 and CDR2 sequences are SEHNR and FQNEAQ (reference sequence). V was cut by 3 bases and J by 4 bases, with 7 bases left in between. CDR3 nucleotide sequence: TGTGCCAGCAGCTTCGGAGATTACGAGCAGTACTTC. Translated: CASSFGDYEQYF.

This clonotype has just a few counts. The genes are TRBV10-3 and TRBJ2-2, with D uncertain. There are 14 residues in the CDR3. Per germline, CDR1 ENHRY and CDR2 SYGVKD. With 7 bases removed from V and 3 bases from J, the gap between germline ends came to 12 bases. CDR3 amino acids: CAIINTLDTGELFF. The CDR3 bases are TGTGCCATCATTAACACCCTTGACACCGGGGAGCTGTTTTTT.

The table lists this clonotype with a few counts. The gene calls are TRBV4-3 and TRBJ2-7, with a weak D call TRBD2 (5 bases). Germline V gene data show CDR1 as LGHNA and CDR2 as YSLEER. The CDR3 covers 14 residues. Trimming shortened V by 0 bases and J by 3 bases, and 9 bases separated the two germline ends. DNA for the CDR3: TGCGCCAGCAGCCAAGATTCCGAGGGCTACGAGCAGTACTTC. Translating it yields CASSQDSEGYEQYF.

The V gene is TRBV20-1, the J gene TRBJ1-1; 7 bases fit TRBD1. In germline, CDR1 is DFQATT, CDR2 SNEGSKA (reference sequence). The CDR3 covers 13 residues. The ends lost 4 bases at V and 9 bases at J; junction bases unmatched: 11. The CDR3 sequence: CSATPPDREKAFF. In DNA form, the CDR3 reads TGCAGTGCTACACCGCCCGACAGGGAAAAAGCTTTCTTT.

The V gene is TRBV24-1, the J gene TRBJ2-3; D uncertain. V was pared by 1 base and J by 6 bases, with 7 bases between. This CDR3 region has 13 residues. Germline V gene data show CDR1 as KGHDR and CDR2 as SFDVKD. The DNA for the CDR3 is TGTGCCACCAGTGATTTTTCCGAGGATACGCAGTATTTT. This gives the protein CATSDFSEDTQYF.

V and J are TRBV7-9 and TRBJ2-5; D is ambiguous. The CDR3 is 15 residues long. Germline lookup yields CDR1 SEHNR and CDR2 FQNEAQ (reference sequence). V was clipped by 0 bases and J by 4 bases, with 12 bases between them. In DNA, the CDR3 is TGTGCCAGCAGCTTAGCCCCGGGTCCGTCAGAGACCCAGTACTTC. Translated, it gives CASSLAPGPSETQYF.